This TCR beta chain was sequenced during a study of CD8 T cells in ankylosing spondylitis (dated by TCRdb to 2016 to 2017). Broadly, across the study: The study profiled T cell receptor beta repertoires in healthy donors and ankylosing spondylitis patients to find disease-linked TCR variants. The whole study cohort included 90 to 120 healthy donors and 25 or so ankylosing spondylitis patients. Peripheral blood was sampled, and synovial fluid was additionally collected from ankylosing spondylitis patients.

Findings and caveats that apply to the study as a whole: Some motif variants had previously been reported in the synovial fluid and blood of reactive arthritis patients, which suggests shared mechanisms of disease initiation. Blood from ankylosing spondylitis patients appeared to be characterized by a TCR beta motif composed of several highly homologous amino acid variants. In peripheral blood, the disease-linked clones were found at relatively low frequencies and had a CD8+ phenotype. The disease-linked clones were reported to be significantly enriched in matched synovial fluid samples from ankylosing spondylitis patients.

Comments on this clonotype: Its antigen is not yet known. The sample holds no much larger clone one base away, and base qualities are not on file.

Trimming removed 6 bases from V and 2 bases from J; the gene matches leave 11 bases unexplained. Reading from cysteine to phenylalanine, the CDR3 counts 18 amino acids. Only the CDR3 DNA stays, 54 bases, in frame from base 1. TCRdb lists the instrument as Illumina HiSeq 2500. TCR beta libraries were prepared by quantitative 5'-RACE with molecular barcodes. The original pipeline was this. To identify disease-linked TCR variants, a new computational method was used, one built on a probabilistic model of VDJ rearrangement. The raw public reads went through TCRdb reprocessing: fastp at Q25, MiXCR clone calling, in-frame beta chains kept. For every CDR3 protein sequence, its rows merge into one entry that carries the most common genes and DNA. The V and J calls, along with clone size, are taken from TCRdb and not from the paper's own processing. The sample table records fewer than 500,000 distinct CDR3 sequences; about 24% of these occur just once. Under 0.9% of the sample belongs to the ten largest clones.

The V gene is TRBV12-3 or TRBV12-4 and the J gene is TRBJ2-2; the central 11 bases match TRBD2. Material for sequencing was blood, either unsorted or a sorted T cell fraction (not recorded which). The clonotype originates from a male donor with ankylosing spondylitis. The CDR3 is CASSSTRGTSGNTGELFF. The nucleotide sequence is given as TGTGCCAGCAGCTCAACGAGGGGGACTAGCGGAAACACCGGGGAGCTGTTTTTT.